This T cell receptor beta chain emerged from a study of neoadjuvant anti-PD-1 for oral cavity cancer. The length of the CDR3 is 13 residues. The ends were cut back, 5 bases at V and 4 bases at J, with 13 bases in the middle. Germline CDR1 GTSNPN, CDR2 SVGIG (reference sequence). As for time point: after neoadjuvant nivolumab, at surgical resection. These newly diagnosed stage II-IVA oral cavity squamous cell carcinoma patients had no prior systemic or radiation treatment. By share, this clone counts as large. Here immunoSEQ multiplex PCR was the method, and the copy in TCRdb shows in-frame clones only, minus some. The table lists about 5,000 clones, around 50% of them singletons.

The source of this sequence is a person between 35 and 79 years old with oral cavity squamous cell carcinoma. This chain uses TRBV30 with TRBJ2-3, with D possibly being TRBD1 (6 bases). This material consisted of tumor tissue, taken after nivolumab (anti-PD-1) treatment. The CDR3 DNA sequence: TGTGCCTGGGATGACAGGACCGCAGATACGCAGTATTTT. Its translation is CAWDDRTADTQYF.